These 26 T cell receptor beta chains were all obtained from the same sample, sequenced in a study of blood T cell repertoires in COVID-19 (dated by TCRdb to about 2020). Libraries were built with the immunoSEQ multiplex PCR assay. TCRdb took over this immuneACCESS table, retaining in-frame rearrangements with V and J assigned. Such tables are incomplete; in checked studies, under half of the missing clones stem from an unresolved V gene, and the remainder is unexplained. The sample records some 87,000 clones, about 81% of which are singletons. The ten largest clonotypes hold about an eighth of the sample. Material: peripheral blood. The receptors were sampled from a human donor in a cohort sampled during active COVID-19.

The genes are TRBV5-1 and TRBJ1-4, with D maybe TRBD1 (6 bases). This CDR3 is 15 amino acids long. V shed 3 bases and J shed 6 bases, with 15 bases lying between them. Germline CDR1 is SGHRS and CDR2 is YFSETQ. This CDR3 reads CASSSRGGWDEKLFF. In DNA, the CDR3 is TGCGCCAGCAGCTCTCGGGGGGGCTGGGATGAAAAACTGTTTTTT.

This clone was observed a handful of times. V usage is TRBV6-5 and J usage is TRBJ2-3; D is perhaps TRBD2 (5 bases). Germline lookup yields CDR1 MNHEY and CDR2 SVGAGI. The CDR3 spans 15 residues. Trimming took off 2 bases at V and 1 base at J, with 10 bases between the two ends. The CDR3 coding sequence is TGTGCCAGCAGTTACGATGGACTTGGCACAGATACGCAGTATTTT. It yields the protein CASSYDGLGTDTQYF.

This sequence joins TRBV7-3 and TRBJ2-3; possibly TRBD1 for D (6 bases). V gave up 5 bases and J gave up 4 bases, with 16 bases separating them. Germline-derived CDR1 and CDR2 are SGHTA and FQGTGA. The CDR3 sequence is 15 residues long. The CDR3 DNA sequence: TGTGCCAGCAGCCCACAGGGCATAGGGGCAGATACGCAGTATTTT. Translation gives CASSPQGIGADTQYF.

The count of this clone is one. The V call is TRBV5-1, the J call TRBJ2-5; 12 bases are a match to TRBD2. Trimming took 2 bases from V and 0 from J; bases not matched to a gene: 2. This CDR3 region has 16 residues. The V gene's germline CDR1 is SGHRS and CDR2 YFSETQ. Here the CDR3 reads CASSFGTSGYQETQYF. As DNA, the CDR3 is TGCGCCAGCAGCTTTGGGACTAGCGGGTACCAAGAGACCCAGTACTTC.

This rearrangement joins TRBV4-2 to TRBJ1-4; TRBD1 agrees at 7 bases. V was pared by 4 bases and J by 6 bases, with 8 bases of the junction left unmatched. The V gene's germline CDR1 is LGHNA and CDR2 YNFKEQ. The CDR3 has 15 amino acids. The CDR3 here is CASSLHTGVDEKLFF. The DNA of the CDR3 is TGTGCCAGCAGCCTTCATACAGGGGTGGATGAAAAACTGTTTTTT.

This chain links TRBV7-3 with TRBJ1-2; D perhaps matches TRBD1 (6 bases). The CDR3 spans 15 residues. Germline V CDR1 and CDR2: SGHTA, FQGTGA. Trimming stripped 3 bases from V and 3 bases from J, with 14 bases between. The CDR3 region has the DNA TGTGCCAGCAGCTTGGCAGGGGCAGGGTACTATGGCTACACCTTC. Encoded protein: CASSLAGAGYYGYTF.

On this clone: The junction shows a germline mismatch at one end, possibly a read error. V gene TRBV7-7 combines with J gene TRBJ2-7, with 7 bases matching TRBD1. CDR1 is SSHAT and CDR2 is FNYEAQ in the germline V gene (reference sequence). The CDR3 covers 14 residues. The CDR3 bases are TGTGCTAGCAGCTTCTTACAGGGGAGTCACGAGCAGTACTTC. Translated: CASSFLQGSHEQYF. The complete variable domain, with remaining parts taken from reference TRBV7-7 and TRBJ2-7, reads GAGVSQSPRYKVTKRGQDVTLRCDPISSHATLYWYQQALGQGPEFLTYFNYEAQPDKSGLPSDRFSAERPEGSISTLTIQRTEQRDSAMYRCASSFLQGSHEQYFGPGTRLTVT.

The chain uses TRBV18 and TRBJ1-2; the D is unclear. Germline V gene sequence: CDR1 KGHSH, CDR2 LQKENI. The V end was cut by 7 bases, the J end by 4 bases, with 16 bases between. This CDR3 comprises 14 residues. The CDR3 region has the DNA TGTGCCAGCTACCCGGAGGGTTCAGGCTATGGCTACACCTTC. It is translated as CASYPEGSGYGYTF. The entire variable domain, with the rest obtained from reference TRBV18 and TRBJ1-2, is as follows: NAGVMQNPRHLVRRRGQEARLRCSPMKGHSHVYWYRQLPEEGLKFMVYLQKENIIDESGMPKERFSAEFPKEGPSILRIQQVVRGDSAAYFCASYPEGSGYGYTFGSGTRLTVV.

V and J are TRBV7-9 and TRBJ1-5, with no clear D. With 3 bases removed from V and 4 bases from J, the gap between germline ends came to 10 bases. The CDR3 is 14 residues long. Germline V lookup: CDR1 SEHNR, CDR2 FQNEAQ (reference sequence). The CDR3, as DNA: TGTGCCAGCAGCTTCACAGCGGAGAATCAGCCCCAGCATTTT. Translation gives CASSFTAENQPQHF.

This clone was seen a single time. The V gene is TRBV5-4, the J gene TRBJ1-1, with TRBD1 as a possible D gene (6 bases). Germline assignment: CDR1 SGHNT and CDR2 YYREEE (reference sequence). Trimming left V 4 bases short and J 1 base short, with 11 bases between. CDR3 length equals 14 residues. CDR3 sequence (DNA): TGTGCCAGCAGCCCCAGGGGAAGGAACACTGAAGCTTTCTTT. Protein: CASSPRGRNTEAFF.

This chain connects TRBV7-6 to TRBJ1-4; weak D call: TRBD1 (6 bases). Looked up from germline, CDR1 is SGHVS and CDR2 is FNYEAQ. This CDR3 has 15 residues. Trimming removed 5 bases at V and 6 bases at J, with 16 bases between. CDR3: CASSRTQGAYEKLFF. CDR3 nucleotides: TGTGCCAGCAGCCGAACACAGGGTGCTTATGAAAAACTGTTTTTT. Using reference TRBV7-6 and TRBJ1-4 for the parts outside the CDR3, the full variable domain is GAGVSQSPRYKVTKRGQDVALRCDPISGHVSLYWYRQALGQGPEFLTYFNYEAQQDKSGLPNDRFSAERPEGSISTLTIQRTEQRDSAMYRCASSRTQGAYEKLFFGSGTQLSVL.

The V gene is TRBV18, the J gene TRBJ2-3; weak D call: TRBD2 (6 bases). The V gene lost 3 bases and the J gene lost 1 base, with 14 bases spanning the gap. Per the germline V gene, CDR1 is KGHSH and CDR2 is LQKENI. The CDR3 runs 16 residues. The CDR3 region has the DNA TGTGCCAGCTCACCGGGACTTAGCGGTGGCACAGATACGCAGTATTTT. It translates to CASSPGLSGGTDTQYF.

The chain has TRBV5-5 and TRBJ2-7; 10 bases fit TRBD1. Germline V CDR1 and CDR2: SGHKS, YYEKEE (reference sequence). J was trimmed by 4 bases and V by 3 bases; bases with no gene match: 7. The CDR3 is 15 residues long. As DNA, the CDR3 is TGTGCCAGCAGCTGGGGTGGACAGGGGGGTTACGAGCAGTACTTC. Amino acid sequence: CASSWGGQGGYEQYF.

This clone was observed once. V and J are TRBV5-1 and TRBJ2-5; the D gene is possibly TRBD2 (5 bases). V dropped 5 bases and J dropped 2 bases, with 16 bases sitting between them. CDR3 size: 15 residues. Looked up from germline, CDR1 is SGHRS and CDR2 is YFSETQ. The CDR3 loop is CASRKSGERQETQYF. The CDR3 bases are TGCGCCAGCAGAAAATCCGGGGAGAGACAAGAGACCCAGTACTTC.

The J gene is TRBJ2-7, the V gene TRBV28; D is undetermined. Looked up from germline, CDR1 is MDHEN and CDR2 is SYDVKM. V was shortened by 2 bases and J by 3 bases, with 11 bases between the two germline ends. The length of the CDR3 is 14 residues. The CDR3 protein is CASSLEATRYEQYF. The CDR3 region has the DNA TGTGCCAGCAGTTTAGAGGCGACTCGCTACGAGCAGTACTTC.

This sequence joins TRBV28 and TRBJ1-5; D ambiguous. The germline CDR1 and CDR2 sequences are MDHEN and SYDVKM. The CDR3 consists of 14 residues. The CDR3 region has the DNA TGTGCAACCGAGGGCCCCCTAAACAATCAGCCCCAGCATTTT. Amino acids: CATEGPLNNQPQHF.

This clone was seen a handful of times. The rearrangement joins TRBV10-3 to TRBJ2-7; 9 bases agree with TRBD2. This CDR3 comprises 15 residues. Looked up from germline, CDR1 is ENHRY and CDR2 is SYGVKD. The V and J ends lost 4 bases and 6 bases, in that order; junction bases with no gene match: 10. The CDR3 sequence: CAISGSGGRPSEQYF. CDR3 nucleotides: TGTGCCATCAGTGGGAGCGGGGGGCGACCCTCCGAGCAGTACTTC.

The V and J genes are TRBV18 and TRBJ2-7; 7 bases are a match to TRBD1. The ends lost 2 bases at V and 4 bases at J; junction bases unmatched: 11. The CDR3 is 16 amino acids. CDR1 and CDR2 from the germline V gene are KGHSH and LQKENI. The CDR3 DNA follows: TGTGCCAGCTCACCAAAAACAGGGGCCCTTGGGTACGAGCAGTACTTC. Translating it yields CASSPKTGALGYEQYF.

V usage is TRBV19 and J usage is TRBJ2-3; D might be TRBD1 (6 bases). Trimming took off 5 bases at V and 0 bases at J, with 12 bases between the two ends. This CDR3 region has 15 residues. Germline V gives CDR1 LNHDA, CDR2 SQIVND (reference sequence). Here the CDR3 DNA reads TGTGCCAGTAGTTCTGGCAGGGGAAGCACAGATACGCAGTATTTT. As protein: CASSSGRGSTDTQYF.

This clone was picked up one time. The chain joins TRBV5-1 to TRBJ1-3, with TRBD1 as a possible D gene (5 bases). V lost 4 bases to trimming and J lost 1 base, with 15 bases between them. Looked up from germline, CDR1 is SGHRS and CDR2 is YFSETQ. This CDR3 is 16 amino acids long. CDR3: CASSPRDSRSGNTIYF. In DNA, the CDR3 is TGCGCCAGCAGCCCCCGGGACTCCCGTTCTGGAAACACCATATATTTT.

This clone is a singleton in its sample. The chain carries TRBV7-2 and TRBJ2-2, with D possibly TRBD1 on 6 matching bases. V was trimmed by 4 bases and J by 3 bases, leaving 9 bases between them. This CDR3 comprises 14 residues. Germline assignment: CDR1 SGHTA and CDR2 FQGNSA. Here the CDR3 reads CASSYREYTGELFF. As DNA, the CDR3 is TGTGCCAGCAGCTACAGGGAGTACACCGGGGAGCTGTTTTTT.

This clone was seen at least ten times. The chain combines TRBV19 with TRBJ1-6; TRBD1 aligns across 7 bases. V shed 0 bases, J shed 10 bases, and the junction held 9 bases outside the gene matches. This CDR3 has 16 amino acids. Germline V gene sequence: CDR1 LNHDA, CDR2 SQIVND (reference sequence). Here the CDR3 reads CASSIDRGTDSSPLHF. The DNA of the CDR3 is TGTGCCAGTAGTATAGATCGCGGGACAGATTCCTCACCCCTCCACTTT.

The CDR3: CASSPSGLTNEKLFF. The CDR3 nucleotides read TGTGCCAGCAGCCCATCGGGACTGACTAATGAAAAACTGTTTTTT. The chain couples TRBV9 to TRBJ1-4; possible D gene TRBD1, 5 bases. CDR1 SGDLS and CDR2 YYNGEE come from the germline V gene. This CDR3 contains 15 residues. The V end lost 4 bases, the J end lost 2 bases, and 12 bases lay between the germline ends.

In DNA form, the CDR3 reads TGTGCCAGCAGTTCTAGGTCGTTATTATCGGGAGCTGAAGCTTTCTTT. Translating gives CASSSRSLLSGAEAFF. The V call is TRBV28, the J call TRBJ1-1; D unclear. CDR3 length equals 16 residues. Trimming removed 4 bases at V and 6 bases at J, with 21 bases between. Per germline, CDR1 MDHEN and CDR2 SYDVKM. Together with reference TRBV28 and TRBJ1-1, the CDR3 gives the full variable domain: DVKVTQSSRYLVKRTGEKVFLECVQDMDHENMFWYRQDPGLGLRLIYFSYDVKMKEKGDIPEGYSVSREKKERFSLILESASTNQTSMYLCASSSRSLLSGAEAFFGQGTRLTVV.

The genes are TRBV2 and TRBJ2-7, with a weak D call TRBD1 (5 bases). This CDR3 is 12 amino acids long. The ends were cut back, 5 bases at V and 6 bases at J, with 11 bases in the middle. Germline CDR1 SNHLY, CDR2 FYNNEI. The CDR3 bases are TGTGCCAGCAGTTATCAGGGTACCGAGCAGTACTTC. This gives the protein CASSYQGTEQYF.

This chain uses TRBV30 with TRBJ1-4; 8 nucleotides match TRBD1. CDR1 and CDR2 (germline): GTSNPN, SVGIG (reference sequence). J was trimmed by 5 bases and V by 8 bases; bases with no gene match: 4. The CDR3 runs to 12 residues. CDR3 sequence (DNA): TGTGCCGTCGGACAGGGCAATGAAAAACTGTTTTTT. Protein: CAVGQGNEKLFF.